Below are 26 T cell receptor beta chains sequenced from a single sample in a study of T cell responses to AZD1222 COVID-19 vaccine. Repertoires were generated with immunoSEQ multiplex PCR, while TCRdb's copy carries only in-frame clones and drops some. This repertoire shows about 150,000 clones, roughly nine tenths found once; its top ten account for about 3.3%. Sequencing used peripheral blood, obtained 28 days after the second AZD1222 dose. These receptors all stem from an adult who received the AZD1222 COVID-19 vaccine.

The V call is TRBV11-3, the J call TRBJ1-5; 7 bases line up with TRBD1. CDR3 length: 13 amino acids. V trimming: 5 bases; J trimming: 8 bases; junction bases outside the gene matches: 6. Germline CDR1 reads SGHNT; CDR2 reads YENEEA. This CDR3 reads CASSAGGLEPQHF. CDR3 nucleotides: TGTGCCAGCAGCGCAGGGGGATTGGAGCCCCAGCATTTT.

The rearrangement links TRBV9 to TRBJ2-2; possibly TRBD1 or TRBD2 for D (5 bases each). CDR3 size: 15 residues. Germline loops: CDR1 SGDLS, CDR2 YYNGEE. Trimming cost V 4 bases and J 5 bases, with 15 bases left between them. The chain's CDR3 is CASSTGTRGTGELFF. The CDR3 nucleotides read TGTGCCAGCAGCACTGGGACGCGAGGGACCGGGGAGCTGTTTTTT.

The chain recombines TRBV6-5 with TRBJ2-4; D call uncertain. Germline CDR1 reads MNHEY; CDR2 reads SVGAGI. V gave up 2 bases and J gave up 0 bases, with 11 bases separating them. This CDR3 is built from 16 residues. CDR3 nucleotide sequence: TGTGCCAGCAGTTACCGGCGCTCAGTAGCCAAAAACATTCAGTACTTC. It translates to CASSYRRSVAKNIQYF.

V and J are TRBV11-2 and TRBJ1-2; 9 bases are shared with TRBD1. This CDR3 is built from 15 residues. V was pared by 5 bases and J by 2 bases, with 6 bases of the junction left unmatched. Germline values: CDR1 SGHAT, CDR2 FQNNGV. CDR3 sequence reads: CASSTGQGANYGYTF. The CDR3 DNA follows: TGTGCCAGCAGCACGGGACAGGGTGCAAACTATGGCTACACCTTC. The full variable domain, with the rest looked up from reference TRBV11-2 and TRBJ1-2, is EAGVAQSPRYKIIEKRQSVAFWCNPISGHATLYWYQQILGQGPKLLIQFQNNGVVDDSQLPKDRFSAERLKGVDSTLKIQPAKLEDSAVYLCASSTGQGANYGYTFGSGTRLTVV.

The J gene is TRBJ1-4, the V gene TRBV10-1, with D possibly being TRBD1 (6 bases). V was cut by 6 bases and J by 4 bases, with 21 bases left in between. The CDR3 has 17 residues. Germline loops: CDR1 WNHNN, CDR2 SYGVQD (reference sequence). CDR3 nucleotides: TGCGCCAGCAGATCCCTAAGCCGACAGGTCATTAATGAAAAACTGTTTTTT. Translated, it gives CASRSLSRQVINEKLFF.

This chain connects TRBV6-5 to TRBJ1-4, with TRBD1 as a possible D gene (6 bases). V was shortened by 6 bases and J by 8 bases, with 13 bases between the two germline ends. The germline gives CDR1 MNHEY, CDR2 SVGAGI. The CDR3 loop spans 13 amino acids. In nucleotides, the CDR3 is TGTGCCAGCAGACGGACAGTAGAGGAAAAACTGTTTTTT. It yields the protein CASRRTVEEKLFF.

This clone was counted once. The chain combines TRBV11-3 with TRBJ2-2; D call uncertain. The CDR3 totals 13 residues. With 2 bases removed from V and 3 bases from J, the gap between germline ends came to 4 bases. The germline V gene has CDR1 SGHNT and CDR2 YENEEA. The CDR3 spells CASSLPYTGELFF. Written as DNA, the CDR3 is TGTGCCAGCAGCTTACCATACACCGGGGAGCTGTTTTTT.

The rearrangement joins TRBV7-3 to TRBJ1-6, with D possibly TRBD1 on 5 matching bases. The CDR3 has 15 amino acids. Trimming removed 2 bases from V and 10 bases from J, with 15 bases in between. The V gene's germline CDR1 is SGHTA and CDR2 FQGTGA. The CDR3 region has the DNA TGTGCCAGCAGCTTAGGGGGTTCGTTAGGGTCACCCCTCCACTTT. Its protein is CASSLGGSLGSPLHF.

The CDR3 nucleotides are TGTGCCACCAGCTCCCCGGGAGGATCAGGGGAGGTGGATACGCAGTATTTT. Translated, it gives CATSSPGGSGEVDTQYF. This chain links TRBV15 with TRBJ2-3; TRBD2 is a possible D gene (7 bases). Trimming pared 5 bases from V and 6 bases from J, leaving 24 bases between. The CDR3 length is 17 residues. Germline lookup yields CDR1 LNHNV and CDR2 YYDKDF (reference sequence). The whole variable domain, filled in from reference TRBV15 and TRBJ2-3, reads DAMVIQNPRYQVTQFGKPVTLSCSQTLNHNVMYWYQQKSSQAPKLLFHYYDKDFNNEADTPDNFQSRRPNTSFCFLDIRSPGLGDTAMYLCATSSPGGSGEVDTQYFGPGTRLTVL.

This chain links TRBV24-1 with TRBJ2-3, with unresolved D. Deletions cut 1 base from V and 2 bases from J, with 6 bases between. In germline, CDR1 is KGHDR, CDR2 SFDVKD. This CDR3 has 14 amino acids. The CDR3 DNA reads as TGTGCCACCAGTGATTTCCCCCACACAGATACGCAGTATTTT. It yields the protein CATSDFPHTDTQYF.

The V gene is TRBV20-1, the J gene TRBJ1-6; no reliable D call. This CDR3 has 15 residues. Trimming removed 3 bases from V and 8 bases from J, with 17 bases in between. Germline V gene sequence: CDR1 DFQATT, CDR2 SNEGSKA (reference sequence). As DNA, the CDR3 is TGCAGTGCTAGTCCTGCCCAACTCGGGGATTCACCCCTCCACTTT. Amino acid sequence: CSASPAQLGDSPLHF.

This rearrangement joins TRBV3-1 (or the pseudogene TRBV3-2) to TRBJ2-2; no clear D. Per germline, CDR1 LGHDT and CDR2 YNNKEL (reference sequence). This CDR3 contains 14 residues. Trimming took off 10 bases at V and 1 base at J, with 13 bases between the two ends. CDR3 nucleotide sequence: TGTGCCACCTCGGCGACTGAGAACACCGGGGAGCTGTTTTTT. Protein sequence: CATSATENTGELFF.

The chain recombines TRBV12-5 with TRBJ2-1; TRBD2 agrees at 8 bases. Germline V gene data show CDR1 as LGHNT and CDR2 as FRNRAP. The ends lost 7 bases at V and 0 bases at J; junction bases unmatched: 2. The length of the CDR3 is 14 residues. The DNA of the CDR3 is TGTGCTAGTGTTGGGACTAGCTCCTACAATGAGCAGTTCTTC. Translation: CASVGTSSYNEQFF. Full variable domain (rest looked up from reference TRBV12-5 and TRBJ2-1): DARVTQTPRHKVTEMGQEVTMRCQPILGHNTVFWYRQTMMQGLELLAYFRNRAPLDDSGMPKDRFSAEMPDATLATLKIQPSEPRDSAVYFCASVGTSSYNEQFFGPGTRLTVL.

CDR3 protein: CASSLGLAGLSTDTQYF. The CDR3 bases are TGTGCCAGCAGCCTGGGACTAGCGGGTCTTAGCACAGATACGCAGTATTTT. The chain joins TRBV7-2 to TRBJ2-3; 12 positions agree with TRBD2. Unmatched junction bases numbered 6, after V lost 5 bases and J lost 0 bases. Germline CDR1 SGHTA, CDR2 FQGNSA. This CDR3 spans 17 amino acids.

The CDR3 region is CASSLPLVGADTQYF. The DNA of the CDR3 is TGTGCCAGCAGTTTACCTCTTGTTGGGGCAGATACGCAGTATTTT. The chain links TRBV28 to TRBJ2-3, with D hard to call. Germline assignment: CDR1 MDHEN and CDR2 SYDVKM. The CDR3 consists of 15 residues. V was cut by 2 bases and J by 4 bases, with 13 bases left in between.

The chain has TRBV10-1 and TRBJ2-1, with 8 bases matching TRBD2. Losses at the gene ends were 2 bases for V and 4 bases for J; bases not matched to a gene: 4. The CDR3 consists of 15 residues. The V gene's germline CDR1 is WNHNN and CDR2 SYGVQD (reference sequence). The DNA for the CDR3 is TGCGCCAGCAGTGAGGCGACGGGAGGGTACAATGAGCAGTTCTTC. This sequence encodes CASSEATGGYNEQFF.

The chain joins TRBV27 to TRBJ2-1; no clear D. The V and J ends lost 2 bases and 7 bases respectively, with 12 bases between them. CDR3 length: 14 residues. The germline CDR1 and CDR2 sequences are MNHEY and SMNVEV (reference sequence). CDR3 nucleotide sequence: TGTGCCAGCAGTTTAGTTGGTGACTTGAATGAGCAGTTCTTC. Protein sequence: CASSLVGDLNEQFF.

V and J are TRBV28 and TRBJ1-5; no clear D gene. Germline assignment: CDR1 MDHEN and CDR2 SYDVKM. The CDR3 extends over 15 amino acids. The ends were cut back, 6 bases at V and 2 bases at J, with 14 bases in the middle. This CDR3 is CASSQNSMGNQPQHF. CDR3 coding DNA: TGTGCCAGCAGCCAAAACAGTATGGGCAATCAGCCCCAGCATTTT.

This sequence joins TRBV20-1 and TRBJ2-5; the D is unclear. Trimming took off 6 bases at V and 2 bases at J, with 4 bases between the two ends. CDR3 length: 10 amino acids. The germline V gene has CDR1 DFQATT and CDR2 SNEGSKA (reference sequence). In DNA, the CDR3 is TGCAGTGCGCAGCAAGAGACCCAGTACTTC. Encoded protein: CSAQQETQYF.

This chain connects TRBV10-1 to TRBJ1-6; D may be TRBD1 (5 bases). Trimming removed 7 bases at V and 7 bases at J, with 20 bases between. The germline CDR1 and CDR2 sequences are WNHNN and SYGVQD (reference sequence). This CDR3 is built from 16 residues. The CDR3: CASIERGHGDNSPLHF. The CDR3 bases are TGCGCCAGCATTGAAAGAGGACATGGGGACAATTCACCCCTCCACTTT.

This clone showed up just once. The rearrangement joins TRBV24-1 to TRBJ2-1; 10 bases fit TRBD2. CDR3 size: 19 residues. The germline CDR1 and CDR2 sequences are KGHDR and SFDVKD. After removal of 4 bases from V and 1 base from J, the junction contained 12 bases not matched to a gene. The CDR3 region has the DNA TGTGCCACCAGTGACCCCGGGACTAGCGTTAAGGGTTCCTACAATGAGCAGTTCTTC. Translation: CATSDPGTSVKGSYNEQFF.

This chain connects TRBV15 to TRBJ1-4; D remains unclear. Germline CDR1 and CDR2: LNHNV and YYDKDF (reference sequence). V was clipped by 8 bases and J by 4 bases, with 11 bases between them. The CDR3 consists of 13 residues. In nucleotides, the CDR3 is TGTGCCACCGTTAGGGATTTTAATGAAAAACTGTTTTTT. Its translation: CATVRDFNEKLFF.

CDR3 loop: CASSSLRTESGYTF. CDR3 nucleotide sequence: TGTGCCAGCAGTTCATTACGGACAGAGTCTGGCTACACCTTC. This sequence joins TRBV7-8 and TRBJ1-2; D is possibly TRBD1 (6 bases). This CDR3 has 14 amino acids. V shed 6 bases and J shed 7 bases, with 18 bases lying between them. CDR1 is SGHVS and CDR2 is FQNEAQ in the germline V gene.

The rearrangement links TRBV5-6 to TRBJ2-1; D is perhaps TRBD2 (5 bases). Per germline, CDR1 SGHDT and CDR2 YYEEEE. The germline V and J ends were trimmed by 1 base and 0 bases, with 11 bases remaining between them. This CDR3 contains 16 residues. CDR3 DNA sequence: TGTGCCAGCAGCTTGTTAGCGCCGAGCTCCTACAATGAGCAGTTCTTC. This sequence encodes CASSLLAPSSYNEQFF.

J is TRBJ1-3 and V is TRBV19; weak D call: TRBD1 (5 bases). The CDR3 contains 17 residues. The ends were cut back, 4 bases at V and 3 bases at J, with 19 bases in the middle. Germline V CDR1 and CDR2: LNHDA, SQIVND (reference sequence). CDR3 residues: CASSTDRPLGDGNTIYF. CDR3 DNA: TGTGCCAGTAGTACCGACAGACCTCTCGGGGATGGAAACACCATATATTTT.

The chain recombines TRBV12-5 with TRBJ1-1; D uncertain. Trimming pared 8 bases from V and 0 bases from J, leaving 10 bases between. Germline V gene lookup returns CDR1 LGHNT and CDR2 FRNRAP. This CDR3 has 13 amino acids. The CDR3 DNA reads TGTGCTAGTACTTCGTCACTGAACACTGAAGCTTTCTTT. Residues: CASTSSLNTEAFF. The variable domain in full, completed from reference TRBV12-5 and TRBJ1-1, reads DARVTQTPRHKVTEMGQEVTMRCQPILGHNTVFWYRQTMMQGLELLAYFRNRAPLDDSGMPKDRFSAEMPDATLATLKIQPSEPRDSAVYFCASTSSLNTEAFFGQGTRLTVV.